This T cell receptor (beta chain) emerged from a study of CD8 T cells in ankylosing spondylitis. Findings and limits, study-wide: According to the report, clones linked to the disease were significantly enriched in matched synovial fluid samples taken from ankylosing spondylitis patients. Disease-linked clones proved CD8+ and comparatively uncommon in peripheral blood. Prior literature has documented some motif variants in synovial fluid and blood from reactive arthritis.

V shed 6 bases and J shed 7 bases, with 19 bases lying between them. This CDR3 is 14 amino acids long. From germline, CDR1 is MNHEY and CDR2 SVGEGT. Making the TCR beta libraries involved quantitative 5'-RACE with molecular barcodes. TCRdb re-derived calls from the 5' RACE reads in MiXCR, one entry per CDR3 protein. The sample yields about 240,000 distinct CDR3 sequences, over 8.5% seen once. On this clonotype itself: The target antigen is unknown.

The specimen sequenced was blood, either unsorted or a sorted T cell fraction (not recorded which). The chain links TRBV6-2 or TRBV6-3 to TRBJ2-7; the D gene is possibly TRBD2 (6 bases). This receptor was obtained from a male donor with ankylosing spondylitis or in good health (not recorded which). The CDR3 sequence is CASSVRRARGEQYF. The CDR3 DNA reads as TGTGCCAGCAGCGTTAGGAGGGCTCGAGGAGAGCAGTACTTC.